The entry below describes one TCR beta chain. The CDR3 is 16 residues long. Trimming at V came to 5 bases and at J to 1 base, leaving 4 bases not matched to a gene. Per the germline V gene, CDR1 is KGHSH and CDR2 is LQKENI. The assay was immunoSEQ multiplex PCR, and TCRdb's table has in-frame clones only and misses some. The sample consists of about 46,000 clones, more than 75% of them appearing once. This sample stems from a study of blood T cell repertoires in COVID-19. The material sequenced was peripheral blood. This chain uses TRBV18 with TRBJ2-3; the match to TRBD2 covers 12 bases. The sequence was obtained from a human donor in a cohort sampled during active COVID-19. CDR3 sequence: CASSSRLAGGTDTQYF. DNA of the CDR3: TGTGCCAGCTCATCGCGACTAGCGGGGGGCACAGATACGCAGTATTTT.